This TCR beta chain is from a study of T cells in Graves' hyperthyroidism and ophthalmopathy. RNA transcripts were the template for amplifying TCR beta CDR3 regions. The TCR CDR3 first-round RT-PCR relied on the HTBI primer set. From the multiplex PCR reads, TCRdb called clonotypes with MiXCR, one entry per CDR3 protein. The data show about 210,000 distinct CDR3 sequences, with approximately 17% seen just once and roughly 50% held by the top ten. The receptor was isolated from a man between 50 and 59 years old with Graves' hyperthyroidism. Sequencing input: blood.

CDR3 residues: CATSDLSRNTGELFF. The CDR3 DNA follows: TGTGCCACCAGTGATTTGAGCAGGAACACCGGGGAGCTGTTTTTT. The genes are TRBV24-1 and TRBJ2-2; no clear D. Germline V CDR1 and CDR2: KGHDR, SFDVKD. The CDR3 runs to 15 residues. Trimming removed 0 bases at V and 1 base at J, with 5 bases between.